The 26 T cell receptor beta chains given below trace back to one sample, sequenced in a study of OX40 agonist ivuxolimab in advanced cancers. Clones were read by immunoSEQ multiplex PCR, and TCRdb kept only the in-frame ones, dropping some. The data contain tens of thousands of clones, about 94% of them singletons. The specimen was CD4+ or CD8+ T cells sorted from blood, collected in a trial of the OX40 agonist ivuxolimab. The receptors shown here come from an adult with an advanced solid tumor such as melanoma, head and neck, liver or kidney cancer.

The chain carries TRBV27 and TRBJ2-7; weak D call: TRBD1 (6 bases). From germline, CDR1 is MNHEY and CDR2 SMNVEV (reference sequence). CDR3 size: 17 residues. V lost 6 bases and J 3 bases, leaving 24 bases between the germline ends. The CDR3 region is CASSNHLLQGPSYEQYF. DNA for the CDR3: TGTGCCAGCAGCAACCACTTACTACAGGGTCCGAGCTACGAGCAGTACTTC.

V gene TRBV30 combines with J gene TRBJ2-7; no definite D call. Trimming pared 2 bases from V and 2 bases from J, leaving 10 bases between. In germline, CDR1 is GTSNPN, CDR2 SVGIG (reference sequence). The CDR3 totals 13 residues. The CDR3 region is CAWSMAYPYEQYF. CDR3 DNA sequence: TGTGCCTGGAGTATGGCTTACCCCTACGAGCAGTACTTC.

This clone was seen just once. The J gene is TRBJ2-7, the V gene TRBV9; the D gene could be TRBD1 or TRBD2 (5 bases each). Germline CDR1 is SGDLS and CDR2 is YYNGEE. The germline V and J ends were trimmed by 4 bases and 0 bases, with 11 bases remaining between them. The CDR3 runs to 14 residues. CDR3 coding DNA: TGTGCCAGCAGCCCAGGGACGCACTCCTACGAGCAGTACTTC. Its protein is CASSPGTHSYEQYF.

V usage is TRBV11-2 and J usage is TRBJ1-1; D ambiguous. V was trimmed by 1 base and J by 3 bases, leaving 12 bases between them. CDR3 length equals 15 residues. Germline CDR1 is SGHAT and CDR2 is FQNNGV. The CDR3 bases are TGTGCCAGCAGCTTAGGAGCGTTAATAGACACTGAAGCTTTCTTT. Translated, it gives CASSLGALIDTEAFF.

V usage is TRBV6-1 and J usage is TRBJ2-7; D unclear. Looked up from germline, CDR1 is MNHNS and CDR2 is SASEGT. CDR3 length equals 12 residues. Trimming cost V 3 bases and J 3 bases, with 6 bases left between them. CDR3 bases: TGTGCCAGCAGTGACTGGAGCTACGAGCAGTACTTC. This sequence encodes CASSDWSYEQYF.

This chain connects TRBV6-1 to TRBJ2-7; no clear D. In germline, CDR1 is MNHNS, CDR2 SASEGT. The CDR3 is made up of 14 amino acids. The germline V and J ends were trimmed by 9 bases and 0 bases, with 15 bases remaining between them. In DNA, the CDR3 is TGTGCCAGTCTTATCTGGACCGGCTCCTACGAGCAGTACTTC. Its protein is CASLIWTGSYEQYF.

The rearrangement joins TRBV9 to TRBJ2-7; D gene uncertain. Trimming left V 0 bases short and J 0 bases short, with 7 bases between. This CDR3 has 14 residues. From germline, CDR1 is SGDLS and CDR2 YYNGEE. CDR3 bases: TGTGCCAGCAGCGTAGGTCATAGCTCCTACGAGCAGTACTTC. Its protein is CASSVGHSSYEQYF.

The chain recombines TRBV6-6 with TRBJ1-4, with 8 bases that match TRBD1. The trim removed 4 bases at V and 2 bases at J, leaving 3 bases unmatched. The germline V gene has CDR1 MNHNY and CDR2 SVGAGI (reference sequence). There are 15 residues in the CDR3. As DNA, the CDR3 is TGTGCCAGCAGTTCCCGGGACAGGACTAATGAAAAACTGTTTTTT. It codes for CASSSRDRTNEKLFF.

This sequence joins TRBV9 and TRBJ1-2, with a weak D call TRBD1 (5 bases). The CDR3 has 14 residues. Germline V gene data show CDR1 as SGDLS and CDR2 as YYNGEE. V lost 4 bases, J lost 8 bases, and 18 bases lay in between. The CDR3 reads CASSLWGEGGGYTF. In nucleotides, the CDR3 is TGTGCCAGCAGCCTATGGGGGGAGGGTGGAGGCTACACCTTC.

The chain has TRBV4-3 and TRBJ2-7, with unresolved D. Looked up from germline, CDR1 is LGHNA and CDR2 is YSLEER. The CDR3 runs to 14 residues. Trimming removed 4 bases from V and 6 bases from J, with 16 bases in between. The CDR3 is CASSPYMSLGEQYF. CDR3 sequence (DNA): TGCGCCAGCAGCCCATACATGTCTCTGGGCGAGCAGTACTTC.

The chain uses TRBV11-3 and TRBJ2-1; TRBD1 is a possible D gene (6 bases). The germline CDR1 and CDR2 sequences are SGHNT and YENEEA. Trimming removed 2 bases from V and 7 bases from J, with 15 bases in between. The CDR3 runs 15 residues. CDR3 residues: CASSLWAGVFNEQFF. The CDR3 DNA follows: TGTGCCAGCAGCTTATGGGCAGGGGTTTTTAATGAGCAGTTCTTC.

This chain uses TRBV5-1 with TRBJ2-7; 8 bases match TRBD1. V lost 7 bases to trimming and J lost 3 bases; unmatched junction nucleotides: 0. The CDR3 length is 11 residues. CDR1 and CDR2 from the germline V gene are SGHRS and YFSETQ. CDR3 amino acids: CASGQGYEQYF. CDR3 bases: TGCGCCAGCGGACAGGGCTACGAGCAGTACTTC.

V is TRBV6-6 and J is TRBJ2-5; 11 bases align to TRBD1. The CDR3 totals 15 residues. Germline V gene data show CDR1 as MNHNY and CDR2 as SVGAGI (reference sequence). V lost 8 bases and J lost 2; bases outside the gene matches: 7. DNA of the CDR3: TGTGCCAGCGGCTTCCGGGACAGGGGGCAAGAGACCCAGTACTTC. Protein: CASGFRDRGQETQYF.

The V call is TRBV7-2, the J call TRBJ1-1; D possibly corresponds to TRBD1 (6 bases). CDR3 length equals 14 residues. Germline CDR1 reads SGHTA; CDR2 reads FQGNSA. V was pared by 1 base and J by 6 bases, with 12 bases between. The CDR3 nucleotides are TGTGCCAGCAGCTTAGAGGGGGGCTGGCCTGAAGCTTTCTTT. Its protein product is CASSLEGGWPEAFF.

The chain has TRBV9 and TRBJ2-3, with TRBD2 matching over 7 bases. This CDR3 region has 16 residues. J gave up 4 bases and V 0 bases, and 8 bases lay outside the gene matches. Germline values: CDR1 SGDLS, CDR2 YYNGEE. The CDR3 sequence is CASSVASGLAADTQYF. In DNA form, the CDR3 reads TGTGCCAGCAGCGTAGCTTCTGGGCTAGCGGCAGATACGCAGTATTTT.

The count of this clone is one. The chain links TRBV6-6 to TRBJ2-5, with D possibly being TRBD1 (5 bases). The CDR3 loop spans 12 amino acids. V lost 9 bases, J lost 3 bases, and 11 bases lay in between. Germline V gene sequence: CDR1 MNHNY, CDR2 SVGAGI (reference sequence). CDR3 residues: CASSGQKETQYF. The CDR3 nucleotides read TGTGCCAGTTCAGGGCAGAAAGAGACCCAGTACTTC.

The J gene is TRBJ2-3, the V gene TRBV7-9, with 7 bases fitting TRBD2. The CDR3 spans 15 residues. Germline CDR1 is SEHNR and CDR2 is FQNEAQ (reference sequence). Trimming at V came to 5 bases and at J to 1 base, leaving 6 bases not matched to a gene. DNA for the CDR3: TGTGCCAGCAGCCGCCCTAGCGGAGGCACAGATACGCAGTATTTT. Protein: CASSRPSGGTDTQYF.

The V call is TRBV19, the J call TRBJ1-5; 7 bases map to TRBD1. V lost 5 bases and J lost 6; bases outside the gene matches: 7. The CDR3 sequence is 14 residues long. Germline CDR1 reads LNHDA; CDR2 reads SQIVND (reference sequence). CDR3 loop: CASSLTGLSQPQHF. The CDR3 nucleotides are TGTGCCAGTAGTCTGACAGGGTTATCTCAGCCCCAGCATTTT.

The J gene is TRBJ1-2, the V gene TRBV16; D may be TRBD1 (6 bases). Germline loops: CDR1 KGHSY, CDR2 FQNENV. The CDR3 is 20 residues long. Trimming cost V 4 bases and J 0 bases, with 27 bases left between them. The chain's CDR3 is CASSRPGGRNREGPNYGYTF. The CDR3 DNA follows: TGTGCCAGCAGCCGACCTGGGGGCCGCAACAGGGAAGGCCCTAACTATGGCTACACCTTC.

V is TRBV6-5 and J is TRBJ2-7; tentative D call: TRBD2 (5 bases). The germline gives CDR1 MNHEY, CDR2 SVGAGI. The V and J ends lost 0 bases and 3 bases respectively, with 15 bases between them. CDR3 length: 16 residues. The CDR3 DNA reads TGTGCCAGCAGTTACTCGCAGGAGGTTAACCTCTACGAGCAGTACTTC. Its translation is CASSYSQEVNLYEQYF.

CDR3: CASSSPYSTSRQETQYF. The CDR3 bases are TGTGCCAGCAGCTCTCCCTACTCGACTAGCCGACAAGAGACCCAGTACTTC. The chain carries TRBV7-8 and TRBJ2-5; TRBD2 matches 7 bases. Looked up from germline, CDR1 is SGHVS and CDR2 is FQNEAQ. The CDR3 runs to 17 residues. Unmatched junction bases numbered 13, after V lost 4 bases and J lost 2 bases.

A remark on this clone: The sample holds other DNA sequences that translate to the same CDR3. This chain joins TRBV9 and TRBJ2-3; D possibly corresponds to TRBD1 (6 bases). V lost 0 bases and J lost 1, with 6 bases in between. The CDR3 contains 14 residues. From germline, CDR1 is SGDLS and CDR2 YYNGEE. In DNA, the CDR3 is TGTGCCAGCAGCGTAGAGGGGGGCACAGATACGCAGTATTTT. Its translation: CASSVEGGTDTQYF.

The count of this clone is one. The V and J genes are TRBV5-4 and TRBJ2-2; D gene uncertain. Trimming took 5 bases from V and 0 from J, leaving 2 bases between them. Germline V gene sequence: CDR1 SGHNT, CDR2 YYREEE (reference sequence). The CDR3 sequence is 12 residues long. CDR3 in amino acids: CASRANTGELFF. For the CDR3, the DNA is TGTGCCAGCAGGGCGAACACCGGGGAGCTGTTTTTT.

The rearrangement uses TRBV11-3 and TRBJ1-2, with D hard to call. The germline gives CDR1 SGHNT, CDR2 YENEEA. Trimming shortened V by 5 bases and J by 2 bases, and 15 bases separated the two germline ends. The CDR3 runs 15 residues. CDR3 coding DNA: TGTGCCAGCAGCCCTAATCGCGGCAGAAACTATGGCTACACCTTC. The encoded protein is CASSPNRGRNYGYTF.

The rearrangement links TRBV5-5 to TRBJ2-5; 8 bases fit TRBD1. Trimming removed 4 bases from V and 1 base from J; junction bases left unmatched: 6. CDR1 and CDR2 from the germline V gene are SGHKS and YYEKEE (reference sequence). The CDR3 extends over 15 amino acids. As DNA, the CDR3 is TGTGCCAGCAGCCCACAGGGGGAGCCCCAAGAGACCCAGTACTTC. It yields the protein CASSPQGEPQETQYF. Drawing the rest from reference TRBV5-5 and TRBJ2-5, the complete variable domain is DAGVTQSPTHLIKTRGQQVTLRCSPISGHKSVSWYQQVLGQGPQFIFQYYEKEERGRGNFPDRFSARQFPNYSSELNVNALLLGDSALYLCASSPQGEPQETQYFGPGTRLLVL.

CDR3 nucleotides: TGTGCCAGCACCGGGACAGGGTTCGGAAACACCATATATTTT. Residues: CASTGTGFGNTIYF. This rearrangement joins TRBV28 to TRBJ1-3, with 9 bases fitting TRBD1. This CDR3 has 14 amino acids. Germline CDR1 and CDR2: MDHEN and SYDVKM. Trimming cost V 7 bases and J 4 bases; bases outside gene matches: 5.